Sequencing of this T cell receptor (beta chain) was carried out in a study of T cell repertoires in cytomegalovirus infection. Study details: It was recently identified HLA-C-restricted and well-studied HLA-B-restricted CMV epitopes that the study used. The public TCR beta signatures pointed to both CMV infection and matching HLA type.

CDR3 length: 15 amino acids. Trimming took 3 bases from V and 4 from J; bases not matched to a gene: 2. Looked up from germline, CDR1 is MDHEN and CDR2 is SYDVKM. Study-level findings and limits: Summed frequency of shared TCR beta families picked out CMV carriers who also had the relevant HLA. It was HLA-C-restricted CMV-specific TCR beta clonotypes that dominated the response ex vivo.

TCRdb recomputed calls from the reads with MiXCR, one row per CDR3 protein. This sample has about 74,000 distinct CDR3 sequences, with less than 30% found just once. This clonotype has a handful of counts. The antigen is unknown. The source was CD8+ T cells from cultured PBMCs, collected from culture after CMV antigen stimulation. This TCR derives from a human donor in good health (CMV status not recorded). Some clones in this sample may be carry-over from other donors' samples. The chain has TRBV28 and TRBJ2-1; 11 bases line up with TRBD2. CDR3: CASSLSSGGYNEQFF. In DNA, the CDR3 is TGTGCCAGCAGTTTGTCTAGCGGGGGGTACAATGAGCAGTTCTTC.